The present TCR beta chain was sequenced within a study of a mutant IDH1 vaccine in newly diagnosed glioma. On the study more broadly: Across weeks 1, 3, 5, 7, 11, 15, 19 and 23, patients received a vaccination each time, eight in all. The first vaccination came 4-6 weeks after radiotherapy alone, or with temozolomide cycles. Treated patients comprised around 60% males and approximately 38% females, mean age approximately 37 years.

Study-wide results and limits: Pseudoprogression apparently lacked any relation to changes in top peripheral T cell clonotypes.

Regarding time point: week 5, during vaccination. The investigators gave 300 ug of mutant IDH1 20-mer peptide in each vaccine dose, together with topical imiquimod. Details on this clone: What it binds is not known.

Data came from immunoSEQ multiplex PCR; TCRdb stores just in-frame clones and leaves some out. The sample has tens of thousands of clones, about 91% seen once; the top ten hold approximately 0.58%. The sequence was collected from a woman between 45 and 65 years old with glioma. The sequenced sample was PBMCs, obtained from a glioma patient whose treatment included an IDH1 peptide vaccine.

The CDR3 bases are TGTGCCAGCAGCTTCGGGACAGGGTTAAACGAGCAGTACTTC. It yields the protein CASSFGTGLNEQYF. The V call is TRBV5-4, the J call TRBJ2-7; TRBD1 agrees at 9 bases. The CDR3 runs to 14 residues. The J segment lost 5 bases and the V segment lost 2 bases, leaving 5 bases of the junction unmatched. Germline CDR1 reads SGHNT; CDR2 reads YYREEE (reference sequence).